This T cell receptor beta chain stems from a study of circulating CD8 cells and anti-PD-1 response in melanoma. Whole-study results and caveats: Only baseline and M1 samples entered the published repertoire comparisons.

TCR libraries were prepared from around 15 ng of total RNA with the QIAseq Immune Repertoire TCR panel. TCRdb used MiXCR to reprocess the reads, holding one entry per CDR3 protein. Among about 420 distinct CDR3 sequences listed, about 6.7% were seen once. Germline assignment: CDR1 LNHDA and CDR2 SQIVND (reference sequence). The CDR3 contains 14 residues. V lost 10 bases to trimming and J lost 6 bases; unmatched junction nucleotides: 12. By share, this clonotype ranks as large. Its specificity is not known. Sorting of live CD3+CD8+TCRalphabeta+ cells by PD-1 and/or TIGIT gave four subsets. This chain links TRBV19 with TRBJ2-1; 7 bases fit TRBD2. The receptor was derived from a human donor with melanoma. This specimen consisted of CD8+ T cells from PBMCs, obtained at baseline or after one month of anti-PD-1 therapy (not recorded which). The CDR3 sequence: CATTVGGDGNEQFF. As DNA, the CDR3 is TGTGCCACCACTGTGGGGGGGGACGGCAATGAGCAGTTCTTC.